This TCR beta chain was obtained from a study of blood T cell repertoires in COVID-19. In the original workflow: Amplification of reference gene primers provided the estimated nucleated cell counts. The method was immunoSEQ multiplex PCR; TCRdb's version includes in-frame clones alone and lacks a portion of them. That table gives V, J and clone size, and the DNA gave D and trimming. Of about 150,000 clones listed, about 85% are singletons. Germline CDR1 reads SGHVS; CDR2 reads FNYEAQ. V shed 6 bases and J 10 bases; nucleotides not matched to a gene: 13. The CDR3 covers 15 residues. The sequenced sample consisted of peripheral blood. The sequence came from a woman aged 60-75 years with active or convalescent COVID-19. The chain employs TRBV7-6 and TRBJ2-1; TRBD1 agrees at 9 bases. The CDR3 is CASRTGTGLYAEQFF. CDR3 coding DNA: TGTGCCAGCAGGACCGGGACAGGGCTCTACGCGGAGCAGTTCTTC.